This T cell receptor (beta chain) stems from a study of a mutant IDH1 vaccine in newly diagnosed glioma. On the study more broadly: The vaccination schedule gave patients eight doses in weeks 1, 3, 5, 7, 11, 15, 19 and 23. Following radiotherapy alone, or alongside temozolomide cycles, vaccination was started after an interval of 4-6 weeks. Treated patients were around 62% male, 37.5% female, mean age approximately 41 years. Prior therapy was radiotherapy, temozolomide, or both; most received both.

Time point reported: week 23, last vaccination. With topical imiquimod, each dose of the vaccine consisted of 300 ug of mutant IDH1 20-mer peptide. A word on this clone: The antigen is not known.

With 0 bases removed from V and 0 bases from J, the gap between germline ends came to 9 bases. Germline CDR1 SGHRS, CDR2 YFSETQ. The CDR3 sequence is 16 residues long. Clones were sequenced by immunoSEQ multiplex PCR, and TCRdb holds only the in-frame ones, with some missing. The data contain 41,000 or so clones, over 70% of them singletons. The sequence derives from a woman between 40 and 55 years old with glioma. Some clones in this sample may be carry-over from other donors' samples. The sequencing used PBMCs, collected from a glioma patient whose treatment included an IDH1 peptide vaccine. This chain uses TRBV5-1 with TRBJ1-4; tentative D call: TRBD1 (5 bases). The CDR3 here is CASSLGQSATNEKLFF. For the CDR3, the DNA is TGCGCCAGCAGCTTGGGACAGTCTGCAACTAATGAAAAACTGTTTTTT. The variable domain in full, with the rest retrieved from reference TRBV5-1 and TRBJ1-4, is KAGVTQTPRYLIKTRGQQVTLSCSPISGHRSVSWYQQTPGQGLQFLFEYFSETQRNKGNFPGRFSGRQFSNSRSEMNVSTLELGDSALYLCASSLGQSATNEKLFFGSGTQLSVL.